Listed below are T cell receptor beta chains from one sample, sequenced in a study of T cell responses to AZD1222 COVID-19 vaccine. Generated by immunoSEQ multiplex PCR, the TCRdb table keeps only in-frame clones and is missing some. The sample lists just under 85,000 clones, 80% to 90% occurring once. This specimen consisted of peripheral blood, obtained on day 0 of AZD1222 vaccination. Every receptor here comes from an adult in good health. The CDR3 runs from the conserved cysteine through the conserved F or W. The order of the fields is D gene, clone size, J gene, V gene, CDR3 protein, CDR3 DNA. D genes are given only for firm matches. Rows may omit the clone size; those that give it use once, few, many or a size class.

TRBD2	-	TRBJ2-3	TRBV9	CASSVRGAPTDTQYF	TGTGCCAGCAGCGTGCGGGGGGCCCCCACAGATACGCAGTATTTT
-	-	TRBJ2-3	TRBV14	CASSQGRRTDTQYF	TGTGCCAGCAGCCAGGGCAGGCGCACAGATACGCAGTATTTT
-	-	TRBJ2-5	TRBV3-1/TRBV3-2	CASSQLQQAQYF	TGTGCCAGCAGCCAATTACAGCAGGCCCAGTACTTC
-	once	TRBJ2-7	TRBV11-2	CASSLEGGYEQYF	TGTGCCAGCAGCCTCGAGGGGGGCTACGAGCAGTACTTC
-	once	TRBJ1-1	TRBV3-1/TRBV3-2	CASSQEGAAFF	TGTGCCAGCAGCCAAGAGGGGGCAGCTTTCTTT
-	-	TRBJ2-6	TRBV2	CASSEWVSGANVLTF	TGTGCCAGCAGTGAATGGGTCTCTGGGGCCAACGTCCTGACTTTC
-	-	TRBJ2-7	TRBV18	CASSPRWVCQPLGGEQYF	TGTGCCAGCTCACCACGTTGGGTCTGCCAACCCCTAGGGGGCGAGCAGTACTTC
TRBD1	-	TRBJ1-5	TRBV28	CASSLGTGAISNQPQHF	TGTGCCAGCAGTTTAGGGACAGGGGCGATTAGCAATCAGCCCCAGCATTTT
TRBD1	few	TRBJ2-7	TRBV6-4	CASSPTGQGSYEQYF	TGTGCCAGCTCGCCGACGGGACAGGGGTCCTACGAGCAGTACTTC
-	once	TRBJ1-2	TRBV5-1	CASSQDRNYGYTF	TGCGCCAGCAGCCAGGACCGCAACTATGGCTACACCTTC
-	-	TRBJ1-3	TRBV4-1	CASSQEPVSSGNTIYF	TGCGCCAGCAGCCAAGAGCCGGTGTCCTCTGGAAACACCATATATTTT
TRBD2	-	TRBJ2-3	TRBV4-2	CASSLRLAGGQGDTQYF	TGTGCCAGCAGCCTAAGACTAGCGGGGGGGCAGGGAGATACGCAGTATTTT
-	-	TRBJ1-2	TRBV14	CASSPISGVGYTF	TGTGCCAGCAGCCCAATAAGCGGCGTTGGCTACACCTTC
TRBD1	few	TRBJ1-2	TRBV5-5	CASSFAQPDRATNYGYTF	TGTGCCAGCAGCTTCGCCCAGCCCGACAGGGCGACTAACTATGGCTACACCTTC
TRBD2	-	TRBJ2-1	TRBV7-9	CASRLSGTLYNEQFF	TGTGCCAGCAGACTTAGCGGGACCCTCTACAATGAGCAGTTCTTC
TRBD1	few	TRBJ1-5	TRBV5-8	CASSRGQGMDQPQHF	TGTGCCAGCAGCCGGGGACAGGGAATGGATCAGCCCCAGCATTTT
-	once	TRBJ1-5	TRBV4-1	CASSQDGGGSNQPQHF	TGCGCCAGCAGCCAAGATGGGGGGGGGAGCAATCAGCCCCAGCATTTT
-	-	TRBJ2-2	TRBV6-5	CASTLIGNGGELFF	TGTGCCAGCACCCTAATTGGCAACGGCGGGGAGCTGTTTTTT
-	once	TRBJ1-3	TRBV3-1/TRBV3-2	CASSLQGLHRNTIYF	TGTGCCAGCAGCCTACAGGGCTTACATAGAAACACCATATATTTT
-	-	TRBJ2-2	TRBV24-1	CATSERLTANTGELFF	TGTGCCACCAGTGAACGACTTACAGCGAACACCGGGGAGCTGTTTTTT
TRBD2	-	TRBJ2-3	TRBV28	CASSLGGGRIDTQYF	TGTGCCAGCAGTTTGGGGGGAGGGCGGATAGATACGCAGTATTTT
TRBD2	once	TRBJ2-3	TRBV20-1	CSASFPRLAGRTDTQYF	TGCAGTGCTAGTTTCCCAAGACTAGCGGGGCGCACAGATACGCAGTATTTT
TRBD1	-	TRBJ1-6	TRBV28	CASSRRQGSRSPLHF	TGTGCCAGCAGCCGTAGACAGGGCTCTAGATCACCCCTCCACTTT
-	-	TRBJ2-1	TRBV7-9	CASSLAGSFNEQFF	TGTGCCAGCAGCTTAGCGGGATCCTTCAATGAGCAGTTCTTC
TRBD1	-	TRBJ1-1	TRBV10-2	CASGTANTEAFF	TGCGCCAGCGGGACAGCGAACACTGAAGCTTTCTTT
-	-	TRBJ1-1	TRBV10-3	CAISALAGRGTEAFF	TGTGCCATCAGTGCCCTTGCGGGGCGAGGGACTGAAGCTTTCTTT
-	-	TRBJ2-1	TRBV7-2	CASSSGAREQFF	TGTGCCAGCAGCTCAGGGGCCCGGGAGCAGTTCTTC
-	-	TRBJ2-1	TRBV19	CASSLHYNEQFF	TGTGCCAGTAGCCTGCACTACAATGAGCAGTTCTTC
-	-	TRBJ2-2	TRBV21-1	CASSKSRQGRDTGELFF	TGTGCCAGCAGCAAAAGCCGACAGGGGAGGGACACCGGGGAGCTGTTTTTT
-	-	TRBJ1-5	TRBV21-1	CASSKAATGVNQPQHF	TGTGCCAGCAGCAAAGCGGCGACAGGGGTCAATCAGCCCCAGCATTTT
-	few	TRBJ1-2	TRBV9	CASSVAGYGYTF	TGTGCCAGCAGCGTAGCCGGCTATGGCTACACCTTC
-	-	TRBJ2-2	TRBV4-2	CASSQEGNGELFF	TGTGCCAGCAGCCAAGAGGGCAACGGGGAGCTGTTTTTT
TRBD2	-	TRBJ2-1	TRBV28	CASSPPTSGRAQGNEQFF	TGTGCCAGCAGTCCACCAACGAGCGGGAGGGCCCAGGGGAATGAGCAGTTCTTC
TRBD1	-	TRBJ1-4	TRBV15	CATREGASNEKLFF	TGTGCCACCAGGGAGGGGGCTTCTAATGAAAAACTGTTTTTT